This T cell receptor beta chain is from a study of beta chain features in type 1 diabetes. CDR1 and CDR2 from the germline V gene are LNHDA and SQIVND (reference sequence). This CDR3 spans 14 amino acids. Deletions cut 6 bases from V and 6 bases from J, with 15 bases between. This clone showed up just a few times. Its antigen remains unidentified. Central memory, naive, regulatory and stem cell-like memory CD4+ cells were sorted by CD45RO/CCR7/CD25/CD127/CD95/CD27. Purities in excess of 95% were seen in all sorted populations. Every isolated RNA sample was fully reverse transcribed, so sequencing captured expressed TCRB transcripts. Sequencing used immunoSEQ multiplex PCR; TCRdb keeps in-frame clones, though not all of them. The repertoire consists of about 190,000 clones, with roughly 8% occurring once and the leading ten covering under 0.55%. Whole-study results and caveats: When Type 1 diabetes patients were examined, their TCRB CDR3s proved moderately but significantly shorter in all four CD4+ subsets. Relative to healthy donors, patients appeared to have naive, central memory and Treg TCRB repertoires that were more similar. Type 1 diabetes patients had fewer VDJ junction insertions and more deletions.

This TCR was sampled from a man aged 18 to 30 with type 1 diabetes. Sequencing used central memory CD4+ T cells from blood. V is TRBV19 and J is TRBJ1-5, with D perhaps TRBD1 (6 bases). In DNA form, the CDR3 reads TGTGCCAGTAGGCCAAGCGGGGGCGGTCAGCCCCAGCATTTT. This sequence encodes CASRPSGGGQPQHF.